What follows is one TCR beta chain and its context. These data belong to a study of blood T cell repertoires in COVID-19. About the study: Sites across the United States, Italy and Spain contributed samples from acute and convalescent COVID-19.

Clones were sequenced by immunoSEQ multiplex PCR, and TCRdb holds only the in-frame ones, with some missing. The sample includes more than 85,000 clones, about 85% of them seen just once. The CDR3 length is 16 residues. Germline lookup yields CDR1 GTSNPN and CDR2 SVGIG (reference sequence). V was pared by 4 bases and J by 0 bases, with 10 bases of the junction left unmatched. Patients in Seattle were enrolled during active infection, then followed longitudinally. This chain links TRBV30 with TRBJ2-3; 7 bases are shared with TRBD2. The sequencing sample was made of peripheral blood. The origin of this receptor is a woman aged 50 to 65 with COVID-19, enrolled during active disease. In DNA form, the CDR3 reads TGTGCCTGGACCCCAGGAGTAGCGGGTAGCACAGATACGCAGTATTTT. Its translation: CAWTPGVAGSTDTQYF.